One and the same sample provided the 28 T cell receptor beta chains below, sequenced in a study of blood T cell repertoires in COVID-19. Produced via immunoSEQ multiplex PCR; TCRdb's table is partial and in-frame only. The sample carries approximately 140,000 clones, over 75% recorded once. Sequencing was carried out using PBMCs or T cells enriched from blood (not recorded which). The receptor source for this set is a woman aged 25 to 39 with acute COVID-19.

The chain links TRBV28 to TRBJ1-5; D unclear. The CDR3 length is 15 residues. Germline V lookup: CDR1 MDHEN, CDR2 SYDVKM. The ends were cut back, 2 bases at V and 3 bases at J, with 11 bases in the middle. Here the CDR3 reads CASSLIIWLNQPQHF. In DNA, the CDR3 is TGTGCCAGCAGTTTAATTATCTGGCTCAATCAGCCCCAGCATTTT.

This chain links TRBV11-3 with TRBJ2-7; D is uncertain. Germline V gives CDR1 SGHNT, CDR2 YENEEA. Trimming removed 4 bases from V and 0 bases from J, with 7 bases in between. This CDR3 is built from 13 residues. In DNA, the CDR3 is TGTGCCAGCAGCTCCAGTGACTCCTACGAGCAGTACTTC. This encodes CASSSSDSYEQYF.

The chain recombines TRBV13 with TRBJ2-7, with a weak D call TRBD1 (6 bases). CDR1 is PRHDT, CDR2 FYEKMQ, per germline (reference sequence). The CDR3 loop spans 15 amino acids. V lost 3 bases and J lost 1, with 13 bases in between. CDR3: CASSFTGPKSYEQYF. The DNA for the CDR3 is TGTGCCAGCAGCTTCACAGGGCCTAAGTCCTACGAGCAGTACTTC. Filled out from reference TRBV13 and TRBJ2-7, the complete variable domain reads AAGVIQSPRHLIKEKRETATLKCYPIPRHDTVYWYQQGPGQDPQFLISFYEKMQSDKGSIPDRFSAQQFSDYHSELNMSSLELGDSALYFCASSFTGPKSYEQYFGPGTRLTVT.

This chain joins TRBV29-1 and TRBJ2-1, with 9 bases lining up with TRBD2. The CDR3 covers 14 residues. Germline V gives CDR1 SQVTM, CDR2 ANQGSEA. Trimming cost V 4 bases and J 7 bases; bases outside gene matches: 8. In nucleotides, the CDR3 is TGCAGCGTTGGGGTAGCGGGAGAGTTAAATGAGCAGTTCTTC. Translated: CSVGVAGELNEQFF.

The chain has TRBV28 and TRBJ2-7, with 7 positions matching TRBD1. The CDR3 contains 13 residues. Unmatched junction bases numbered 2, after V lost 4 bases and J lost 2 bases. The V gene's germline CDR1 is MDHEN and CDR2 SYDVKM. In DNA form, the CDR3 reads TGTGCCAGCAGTTCCGACAGGGCCTACGAGCAGTACTTC. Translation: CASSSDRAYEQYF.

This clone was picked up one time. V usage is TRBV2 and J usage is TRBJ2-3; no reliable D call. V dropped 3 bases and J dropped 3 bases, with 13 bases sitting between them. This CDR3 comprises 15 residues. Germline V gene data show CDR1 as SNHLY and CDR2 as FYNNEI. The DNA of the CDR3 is TGTGCCAGCAGTGATAACACGTTTGAAACAGATACGCAGTATTTT. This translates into CASSDNTFETDTQYF. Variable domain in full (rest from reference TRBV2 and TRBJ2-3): EPEVTQTPSHQVTQMGQEVILRCVPISNHLYFYWYRQILGQKVEFLVSFYNNEISEKSEIFDDQFSVERPDGSNFTLKIRSTKLEDSAMYFCASSDNTFETDTQYFGPGTRLTVL.

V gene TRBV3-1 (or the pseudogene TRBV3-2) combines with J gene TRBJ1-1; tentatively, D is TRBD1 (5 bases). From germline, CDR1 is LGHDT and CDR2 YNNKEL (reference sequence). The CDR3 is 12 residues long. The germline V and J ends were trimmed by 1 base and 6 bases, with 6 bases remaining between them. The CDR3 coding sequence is TGTGCCAGCAGCCAAGTACAGGCTGAAGCTTTCTTT. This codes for CASSQVQAEAFF.

In DNA, the CDR3 is TGCGCCAGCAGCTTGTTTAGAGGGGCGGGAGGTGCCACAGATACGCAGTATTTT. This sequence encodes CASSLFRGAGGATDTQYF. This chain links TRBV5-1 with TRBJ2-3; 8 nucleotides line up with TRBD2. V gave up 1 base and J gave up 2 bases; unmatched junction bases: 12. Germline V gene data show CDR1 as SGHRS and CDR2 as YFSETQ. CDR3 size: 18 residues.

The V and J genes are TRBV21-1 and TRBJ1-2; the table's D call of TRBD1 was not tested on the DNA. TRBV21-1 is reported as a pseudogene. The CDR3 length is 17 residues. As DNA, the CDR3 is TGTGCCAGCAGCTTCAGACAGACTCGCTCACGATCTCATGGCTACACCTTC. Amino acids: CASSFRQTRSRSHGYTF.

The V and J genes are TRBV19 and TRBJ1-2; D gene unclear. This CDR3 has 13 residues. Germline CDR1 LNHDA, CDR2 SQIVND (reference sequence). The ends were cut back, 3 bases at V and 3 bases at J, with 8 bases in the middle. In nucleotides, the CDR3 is TGTGCCAGTAGTATCTCCCCTGACTATGGCTACACCTTC. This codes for CASSISPDYGYTF.

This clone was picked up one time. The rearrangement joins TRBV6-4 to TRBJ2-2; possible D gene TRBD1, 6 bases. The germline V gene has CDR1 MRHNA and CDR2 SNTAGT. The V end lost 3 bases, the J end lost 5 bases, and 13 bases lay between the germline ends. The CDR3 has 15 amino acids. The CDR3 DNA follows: TGTGCCAGCAGTGAAACAGGGTGGCCTACCGGGGAGCTGTTTTTT. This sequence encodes CASSETGWPTGELFF.

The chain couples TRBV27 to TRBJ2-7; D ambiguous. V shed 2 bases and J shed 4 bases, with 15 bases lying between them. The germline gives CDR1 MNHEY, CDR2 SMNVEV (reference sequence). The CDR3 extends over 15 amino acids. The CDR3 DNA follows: TGTGCCAGCAGTTTAGCTGTTAGGAGTGCTTACGAGCAGTACTTC. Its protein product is CASSLAVRSAYEQYF.

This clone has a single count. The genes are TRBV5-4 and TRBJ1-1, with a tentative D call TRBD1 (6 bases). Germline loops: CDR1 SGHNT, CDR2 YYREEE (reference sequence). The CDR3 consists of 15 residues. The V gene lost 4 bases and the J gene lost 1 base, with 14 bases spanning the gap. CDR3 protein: CASSTPVGGNTEAFF. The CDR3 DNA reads TGTGCCAGCAGCACACCCGTAGGGGGGAACACTGAAGCTTTCTTT.

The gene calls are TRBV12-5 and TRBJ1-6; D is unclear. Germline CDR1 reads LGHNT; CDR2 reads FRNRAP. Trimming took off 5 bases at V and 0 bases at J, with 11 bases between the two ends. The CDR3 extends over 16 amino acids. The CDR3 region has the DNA TGTGCTAGTGGTCCCCGGGGTAGCTCCTATAATTCACCCCTCCACTTT. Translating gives CASGPRGSSYNSPLHF.

In DNA, the CDR3 is TGTGCCAGCAGTAAAACAGGGGGATATGGCTACACCTTC. It translates to CASSKTGGYGYTF. V usage is TRBV6-5 and J usage is TRBJ1-2; 8 positions agree with TRBD1. The CDR3 sequence is 13 residues long. V was pared by 5 bases and J by 5 bases, with 4 bases of the junction left unmatched. Germline V gives CDR1 MNHEY, CDR2 SVGAGI.

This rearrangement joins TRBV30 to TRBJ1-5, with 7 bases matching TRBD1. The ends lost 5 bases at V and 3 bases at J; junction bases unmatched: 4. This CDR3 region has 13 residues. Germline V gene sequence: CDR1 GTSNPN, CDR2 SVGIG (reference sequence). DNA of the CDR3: TGTGCCTGGGCGGACAGGTACAATCAGCCCCAGCATTTT. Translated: CAWADRYNQPQHF.

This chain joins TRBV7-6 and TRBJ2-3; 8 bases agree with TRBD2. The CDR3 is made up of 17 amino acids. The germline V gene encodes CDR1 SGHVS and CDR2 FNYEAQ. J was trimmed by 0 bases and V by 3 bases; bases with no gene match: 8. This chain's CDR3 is CASSLTLAGTSTDTQYF. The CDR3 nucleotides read TGTGCCAGCAGCTTGACTCTAGCGGGCACTAGCACAGATACGCAGTATTTT. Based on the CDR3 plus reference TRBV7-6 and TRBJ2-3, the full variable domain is GAGVSQSPRYKVTKRGQDVALRCDPISGHVSLYWYRQALGQGPEFLTYFNYEAQQDKSGLPNDRFSAERPEGSISTLTIQRTEQRDSAMYRCASSLTLAGTSTDTQYFGPGTRLTVL.

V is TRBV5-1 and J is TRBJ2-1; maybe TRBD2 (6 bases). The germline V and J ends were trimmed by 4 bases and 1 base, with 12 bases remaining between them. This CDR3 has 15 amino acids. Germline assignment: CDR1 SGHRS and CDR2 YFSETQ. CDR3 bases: TGCGCCAGCAGCCCGGGACTTCTTTCCTACAATGAGCAGTTCTTC. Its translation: CASSPGLLSYNEQFF.

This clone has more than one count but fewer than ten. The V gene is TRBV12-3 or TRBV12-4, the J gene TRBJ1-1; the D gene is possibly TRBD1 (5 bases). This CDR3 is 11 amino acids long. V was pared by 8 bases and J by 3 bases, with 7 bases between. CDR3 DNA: TGTGCCAGCGCAGGGTACACTGAAGCTTTCTTT. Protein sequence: CASAGYTEAFF.

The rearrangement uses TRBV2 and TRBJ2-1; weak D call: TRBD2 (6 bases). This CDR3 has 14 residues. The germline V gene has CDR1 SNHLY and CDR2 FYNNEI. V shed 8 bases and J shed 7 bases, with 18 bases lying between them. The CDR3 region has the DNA TGTGCCAGCTTAGCGGCCAGGACCCTGAATGAGCAGTTCTTC. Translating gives CASLAARTLNEQFF. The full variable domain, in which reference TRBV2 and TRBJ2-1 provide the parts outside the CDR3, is EPEVTQTPSHQVTQMGQEVILRCVPISNHLYFYWYRQILGQKVEFLVSFYNNEISEKSEIFDDQFSVERPDGSNFTLKIRSTKLEDSAMYFCASLAARTLNEQFFGPGTRLTVL.

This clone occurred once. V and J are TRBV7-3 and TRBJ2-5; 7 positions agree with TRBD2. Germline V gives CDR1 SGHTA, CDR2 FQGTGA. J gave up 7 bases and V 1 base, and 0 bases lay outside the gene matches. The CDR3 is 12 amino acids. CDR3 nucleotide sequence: TGTGCCAGCAGCTTAAGCGGGGGGACCCAGTACTTC. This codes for CASSLSGGTQYF.

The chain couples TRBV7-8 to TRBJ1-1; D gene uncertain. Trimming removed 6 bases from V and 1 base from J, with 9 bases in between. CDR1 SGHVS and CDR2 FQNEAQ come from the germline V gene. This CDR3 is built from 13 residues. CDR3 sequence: CASRLDTNTEAFF. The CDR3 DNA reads TGTGCCAGCAGGCTCGACACGAACACTGAAGCTTTCTTT.

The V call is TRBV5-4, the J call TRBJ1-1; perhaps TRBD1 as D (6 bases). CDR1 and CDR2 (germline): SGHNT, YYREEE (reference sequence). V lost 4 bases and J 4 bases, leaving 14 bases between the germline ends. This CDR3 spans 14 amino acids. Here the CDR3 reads CASSDSRGITEAFF. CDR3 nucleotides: TGTGCCAGCAGCGACTCCAGGGGAATCACTGAAGCTTTCTTT. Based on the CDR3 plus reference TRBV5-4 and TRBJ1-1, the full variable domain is ETGVTQSPTHLIKTRGQQVTLRCSSQSGHNTVSWYQQALGQGPQFIFQYYREEENGRGNFPPRFSGLQFPNYSSELNVNALELDDSALYLCASSDSRGITEAFFGQGTRLTVV.

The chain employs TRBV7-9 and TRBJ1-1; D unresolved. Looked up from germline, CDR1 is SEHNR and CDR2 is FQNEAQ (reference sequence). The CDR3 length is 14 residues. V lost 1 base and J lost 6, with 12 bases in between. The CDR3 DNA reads TGTGCCAGCAGCTTAGACTCTAGAGTACCTGAAGCTTTCTTT. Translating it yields CASSLDSRVPEAFF.

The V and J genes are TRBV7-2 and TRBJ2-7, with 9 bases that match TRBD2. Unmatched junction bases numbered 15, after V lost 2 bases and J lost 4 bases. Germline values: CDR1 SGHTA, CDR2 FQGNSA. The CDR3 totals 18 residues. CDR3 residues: CASSLKVGGASGEYEQYF. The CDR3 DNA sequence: TGTGCCAGCAGCTTAAAAGTGGGTGGGGCTAGCGGGGAATACGAGCAGTACTTC. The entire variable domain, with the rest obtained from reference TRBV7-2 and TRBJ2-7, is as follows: GAGVSQSPSNKVTEKGKDVELRCDPISGHTALYWYRQSLGQGLEFLIYFQGNSAPDKSGLPSDRFSAERTGGSVSTLTIQRTQQEDSAVYLCASSLKVGGASGEYEQYFGPGTRLTVT.

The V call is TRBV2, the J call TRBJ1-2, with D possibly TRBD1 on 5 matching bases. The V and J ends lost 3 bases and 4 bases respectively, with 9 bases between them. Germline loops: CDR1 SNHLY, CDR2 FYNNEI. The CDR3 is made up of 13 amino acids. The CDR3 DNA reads TGTGCCAGCAGTGATGAGACAGTCTATGGCTACACCTTC. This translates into CASSDETVYGYTF.

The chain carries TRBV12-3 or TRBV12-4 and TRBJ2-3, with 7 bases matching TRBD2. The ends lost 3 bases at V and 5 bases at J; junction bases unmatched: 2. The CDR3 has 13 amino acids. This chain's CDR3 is CASSLGLLDTQYF. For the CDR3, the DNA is TGTGCCAGCAGTTTGGGACTACTAGATACGCAGTATTTT.

For the CDR3, the DNA is TGCGCCAGCAGCCAAGGAAATCGGGCAACTAATGAAAAACTGTTTTTT. Amino acid sequence: CASSQGNRATNEKLFF. The rearrangement uses TRBV4-3 and TRBJ1-4, with D unclear. The V gene lost 1 base and the J gene lost 0 bases, with 9 bases spanning the gap. The CDR3 length is 16 residues. Germline loops: CDR1 LGHNA, CDR2 YSLEER.